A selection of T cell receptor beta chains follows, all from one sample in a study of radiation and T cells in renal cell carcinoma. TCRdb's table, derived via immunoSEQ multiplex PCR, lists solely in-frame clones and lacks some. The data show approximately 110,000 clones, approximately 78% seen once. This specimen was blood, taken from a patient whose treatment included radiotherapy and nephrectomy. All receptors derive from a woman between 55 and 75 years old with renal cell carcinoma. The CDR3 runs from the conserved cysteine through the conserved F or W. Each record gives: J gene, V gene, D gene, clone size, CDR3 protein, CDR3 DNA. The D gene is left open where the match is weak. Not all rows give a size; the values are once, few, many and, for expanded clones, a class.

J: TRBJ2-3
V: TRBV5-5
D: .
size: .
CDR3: CASSLQEDTQYF
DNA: TGTGCCAGCAGCTTGCAGGAAGATACGCAGTATTTT

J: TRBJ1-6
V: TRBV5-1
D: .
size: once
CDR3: CASSLGASYNSPLHF
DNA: TGCGCCAGCAGCCTTGGGGCCTCTTATAATTCACCCCTCCACTTT

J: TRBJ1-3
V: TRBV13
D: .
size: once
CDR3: CASSLDGGSGNTIYF
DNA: TGTGCCAGCAGCTTAGACGGGGGCTCTGGAAACACCATATATTTT

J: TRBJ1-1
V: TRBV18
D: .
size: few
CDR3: CASSPAGPLRTEAFF
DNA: TGTGCCAGCTCACCGGCTGGGCCTTTACGTACTGAAGCTTTCTTT

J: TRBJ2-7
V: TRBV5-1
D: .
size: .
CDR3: CASRSLPGETYEQYF
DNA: TGCGCCAGCAGATCCCTCCCGGGCGAGACCTACGAGCAGTACTTC

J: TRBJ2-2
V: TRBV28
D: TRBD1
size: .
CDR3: CASRLTGGFTGELFF
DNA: TGTGCCAGCAGACTGACAGGGGGCTTCACCGGGGAGCTGTTTTTT

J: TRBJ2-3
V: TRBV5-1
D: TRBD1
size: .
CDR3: CASTGTGLSPDTQYF
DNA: TGCGCCAGCACCGGGACAGGGCTGAGTCCAGATACGCAGTATTTT

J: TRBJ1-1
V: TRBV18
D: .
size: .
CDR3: CASSPEHGEAFF
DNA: TGTGCCAGCTCACCAGAACACGGGGAAGCTTTCTTT

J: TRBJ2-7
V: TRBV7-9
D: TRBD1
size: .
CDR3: CASSPRGPDYYEQYF
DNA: TGTGCCAGCAGCCCAAGGGGGCCCGATTACTACGAGCAGTACTTC

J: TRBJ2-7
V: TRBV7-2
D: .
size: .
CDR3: CASSLGYGNEQYF
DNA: TGTGCCAGCAGCCTAGGGTACGGGAACGAGCAGTACTTC

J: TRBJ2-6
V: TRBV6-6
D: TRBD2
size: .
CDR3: CASSPRGGGANVLTF
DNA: TGTGCCAGCAGTCCCCGGGGGGGTGGGGCCAACGTCCTGACTTTC

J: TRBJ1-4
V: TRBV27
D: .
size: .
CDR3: CASSPGDRNEKLFF
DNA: TGTGCCAGCAGTCCCGGGGATCGGAATGAAAAACTGTTTTTT

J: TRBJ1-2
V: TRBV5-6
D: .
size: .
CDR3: CASSLQGEYGYTF
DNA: TGTGCCAGCAGCCTACAGGGTGAATATGGCTACACCTTC

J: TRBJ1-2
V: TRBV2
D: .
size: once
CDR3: CASSEARNSHGYTF
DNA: TGTGCCAGCAGTGAAGCGCGGAACAGCCATGGCTACACCTTC

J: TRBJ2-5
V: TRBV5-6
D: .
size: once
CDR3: CASTSGAPETQYF
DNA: TGTGCCAGCACCTCGGGGGCCCCAGAGACCCAGTACTTC

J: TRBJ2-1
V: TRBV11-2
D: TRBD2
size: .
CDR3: CASSFPLAGVDNEQFF
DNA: TGTGCCAGCAGCTTCCCTCTAGCGGGGGTCGACAATGAGCAGTTCTTC

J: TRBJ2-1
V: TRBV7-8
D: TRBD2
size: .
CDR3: CASSFGNSGSSYNEQFF
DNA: TGTGCCAGCAGCTTCGGTAATAGCGGGAGCTCCTACAATGAGCAGTTCTTC

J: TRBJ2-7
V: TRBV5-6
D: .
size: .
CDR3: CASSFLKVTYEQYF
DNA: TGTGCCAGCAGCTTCCTAAAAGTAACCTACGAGCAGTACTTC